Following are 3 T cell receptor beta chains from one sample sequenced in a study of vaccination effects on CD4 cells after COVID-19. These receptors have no identified antigens. Measured with immunoSEQ multiplex PCR; TCRdb has only the in-frame clones, and not every one. Seen here are 25,000 to 30,000 clones, 75% to 80% observed once, and the top ten hold more than 5.5%. After expansion with viral peptide pools in the ViraFEST assay, antigen-specific CD4+ T cells were sequenced. Culture proceeded for approximately 10 days, and CD4+ T cells were then isolated. Participants got two doses of BNT162b2 or mRNA-1273 vaccine. This sample comprised CD4+ T cells from PBMCs cultured with SARS-CoV-2 spike peptides, obtained after COVID-19 vaccination. The receptor source for this set is a human donor who received a COVID-19 vaccine. Some clones in this sample may be carry-over from other donors' samples.

The rearrangement uses TRBV18 and TRBJ1-5; possible D gene TRBD1, 5 bases. The V end was cut by 3 bases, the J end by 2 bases, with 8 bases between. The CDR3 is 14 amino acids. The germline V gene encodes CDR1 KGHSH and CDR2 LQKENI. For the CDR3, the DNA is TGTGCCAGCTCACCCGGGGGGGGCAATCAGCCCCAGCATTTT. Translating gives CASSPGGGNQPQHF.

The J gene is TRBJ2-7, the V gene TRBV7-2; 7 nucleotides match TRBD1. Germline CDR1 reads SGHTA; CDR2 reads FQGNSA. The CDR3 consists of 14 residues. After removal of 3 bases from V and 2 bases from J, the junction contained 4 bases not matched to a gene. The CDR3 sequence: CASSFRQGPYEQYV. The CDR3 DNA is TGTGCCAGCAGCTTTAGACAGGGCCCCTACGAGCAGTACGTC.

In its sample, this clone was seen once. The rearrangement links TRBV7-2 to TRBJ2-3, with TRBD2 matching 12 bases. This CDR3 is built from 17 residues. CDR1 and CDR2 (germline): SGHTA, FQGNSA. V gave up 5 bases and J gave up 2 bases; unmatched junction bases: 8. CDR3 loop: CASSLRLAGDFTDTQYF. CDR3 nucleotides: TGTGCCAGCAGCCTACGACTAGCGGGGGATTTCACAGATACGCAGTATTTT.